The entry that follows covers one TCR beta chain sequence. From germline, CDR1 is SGHNT and CDR2 YYREEE (reference sequence). Trimming took off 0 bases at V and 9 bases at J, with 25 bases between the two ends. The CDR3 contains 18 residues. From RNA, the CDR3 regions of TCR beta chains were amplified and sequenced. HTBI primers primed a first-round RT-PCR, and a second-round multiplex PCR followed. TCRdb fed the multiplex PCR reads into MiXCR, producing one record per CDR3 protein. The sample shows 900,000 to 1,200,000 distinct CDR3 sequences, 36% of them seen only once. The sample is drawn from a study of Graves' ophthalmopathy and Graves' hyperthyroidism. As for the study in general: Being free of ophthalmopathy for 18 months of follow-up defined stable hyperthyroidism.

The source is an adult man with Graves' hyperthyroidism. V is TRBV5-4 and J is TRBJ1-3; D unresolved. The sample consisted of peripheral blood or thyroid tissue (not recorded which). The CDR3 reads CASSLADMDTDTAGTIYF. The CDR3 nucleotides read TGTGCCAGCAGCTTGGCCGATATGGATACTGATACTGCGGGCACCATATATTTT.